This TCR beta chain was profiled in a study of memory CD4+ T cells and cytomegalovirus serostatus. Single viable CD3+CD4+CD8-CD45RO+ cells were sorted as the memory CD4+ T cells. After thawing, CD4+ T cells were positively selected. The assay was immunoSEQ multiplex PCR, and TCRdb's table has in-frame clones only and misses some. The sample carries approximately 63,000 clones, around three quarters recorded once. Regarding this clone: Its antigen is not known.

General study results and limits: Each of around 69 CMV-associated TCRbeta sequences occurred in one to five individuals.

This sequence originates from an adult in good health and CMV-seronegative. Some clones in this sample may be carry-over from other donors' samples. Sequenced: memory CD4+ T cells from blood.

CDR3 protein: CASSNGTGRDTQYF. The CDR3 DNA reads TGTGCCAGCAGCAACGGGACAGGGCGGGATACGCAGTATTTT. The chain recombines TRBV21-1 with TRBJ2-3; the table gives TRBD1 as D, unverified against the DNA. TRBV21-1 is labeled a pseudogene. This CDR3 region has 14 residues.